This TCR beta chain was identified in a study of shared clonotypes between healthy human individuals. Profiled with immunoSEQ multiplex PCR; TCRdb holds only in-frame clones, not every one. The table shows more than 1,200,000 clones, with just under 99% occurring only once. A word on this clone: Its antigen is still unknown.

CDR3 length: 13 amino acids. The V end lost 7 bases, the J end lost 2 bases, and 11 bases lay between the germline ends. Germline V gene lookup returns CDR1 SNHLY and CDR2 FYNNEI. Study-level points and caveats: The genetic and exposure-history diversity represented was limited by few donors.

This chain uses TRBV2 with TRBJ1-1; D not certain. Specimen: naive CD4+ T cells sorted from blood. Stated subset: CD45RA+ positively selected. This TCR was recovered from a man aged 25-45 years in good health. CDR3 coding DNA: TGTGCCAGCACCGGGCGGATAAACACTGAAGCTTTCTTT. Its protein product is CASTGRINTEAFF.